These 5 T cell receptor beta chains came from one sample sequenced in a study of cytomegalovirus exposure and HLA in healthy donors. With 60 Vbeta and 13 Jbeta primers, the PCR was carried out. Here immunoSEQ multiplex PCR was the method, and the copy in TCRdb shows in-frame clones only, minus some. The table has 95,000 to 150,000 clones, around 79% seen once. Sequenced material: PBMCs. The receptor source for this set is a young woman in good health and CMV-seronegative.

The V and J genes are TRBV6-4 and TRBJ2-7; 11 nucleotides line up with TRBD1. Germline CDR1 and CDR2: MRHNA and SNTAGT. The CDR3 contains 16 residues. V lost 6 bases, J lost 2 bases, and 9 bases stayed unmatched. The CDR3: CASRITGQGAAYEQYF. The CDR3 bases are TGTGCCAGCAGAATCACAGGACAGGGGGCCGCCTACGAGCAGTACTTC.

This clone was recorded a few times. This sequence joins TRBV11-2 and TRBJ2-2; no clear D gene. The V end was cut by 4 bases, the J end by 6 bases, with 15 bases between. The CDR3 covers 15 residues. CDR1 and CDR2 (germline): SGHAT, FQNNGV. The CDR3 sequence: CASSSRSGNAGELFF. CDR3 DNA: TGTGCCAGCAGCTCCCGGTCGGGTAACGCCGGGGAGCTGTTTTTT.

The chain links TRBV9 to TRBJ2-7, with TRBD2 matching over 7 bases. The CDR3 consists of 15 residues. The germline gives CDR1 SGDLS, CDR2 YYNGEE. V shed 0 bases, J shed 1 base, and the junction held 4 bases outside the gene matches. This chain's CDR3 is CASSVGASGSYEQYF. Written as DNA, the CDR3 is TGTGCCAGCAGCGTAGGGGCTAGCGGTTCCTACGAGCAGTACTTC. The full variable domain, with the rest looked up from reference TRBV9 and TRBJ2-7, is DSGVTQTPKHLITATGQRVTLRCSPRSGDLSVYWYQQSLDQGLQFLIQYYNGEERAKGNILERFSAQQFPDLHSELNLSSLELGDSALYFCASSVGASGSYEQYFGPGTRLTVT.

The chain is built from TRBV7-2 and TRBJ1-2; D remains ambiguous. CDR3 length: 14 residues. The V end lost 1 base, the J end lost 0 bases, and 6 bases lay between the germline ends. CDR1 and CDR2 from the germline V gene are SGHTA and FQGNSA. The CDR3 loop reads CASSLGRANYGYTF. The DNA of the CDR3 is TGTGCCAGCAGCTTAGGGAGAGCTAACTATGGCTACACCTTC.

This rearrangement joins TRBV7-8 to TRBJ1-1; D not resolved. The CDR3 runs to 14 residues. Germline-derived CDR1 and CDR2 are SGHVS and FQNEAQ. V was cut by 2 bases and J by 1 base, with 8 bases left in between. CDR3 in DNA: TGTGCCAGCAGCTTACAGGCATCGAACACTGAAGCTTTCTTT. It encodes CASSLQASNTEAFF.